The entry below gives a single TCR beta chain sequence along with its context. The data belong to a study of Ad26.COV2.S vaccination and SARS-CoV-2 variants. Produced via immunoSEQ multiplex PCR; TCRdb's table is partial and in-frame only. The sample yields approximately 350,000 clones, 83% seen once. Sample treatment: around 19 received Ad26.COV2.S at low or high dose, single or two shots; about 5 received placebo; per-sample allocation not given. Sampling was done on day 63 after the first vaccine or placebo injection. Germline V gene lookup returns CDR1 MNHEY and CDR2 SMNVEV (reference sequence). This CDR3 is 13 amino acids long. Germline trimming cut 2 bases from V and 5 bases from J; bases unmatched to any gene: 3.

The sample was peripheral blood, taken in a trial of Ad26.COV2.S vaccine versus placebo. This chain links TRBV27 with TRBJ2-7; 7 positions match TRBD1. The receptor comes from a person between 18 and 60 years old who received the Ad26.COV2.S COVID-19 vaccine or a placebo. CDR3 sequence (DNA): TGTGCCAGCAGTTTAGAGGGGGCCCACGAGCAGTACTTC. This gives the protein CASSLEGAHEQYF.